This TCR beta chain is from a study of blood T cell repertoires in COVID-19. On the study more broadly: From T cells, B-cell-depleted T cells, or PBMCs came the material, which was cDNA or gDNA.

Original data processing: Amplification with reference gene primers provided the estimates of nucleated cell counts. The assay was immunoSEQ multiplex PCR, and TCRdb's table has in-frame clones only and misses some. V, J and clone size derive from that table, while D and trimming were established from the DNA sequence. The sample lists 100,000 to 150,000 clones, 70% to 90% occurring once. This receptor was taken from a man aged 35-49 years with acute or convalescent COVID-19. The sequencing input was peripheral blood.

This CDR3 reads CASSLVAGGFSSTDTQYF. CDR3 nucleotides: TGCGCCAGCAGCTTGGTGGCGGGAGGATTTTCTAGCACAGATACGCAGTATTTT. The J gene is TRBJ2-3, the V gene TRBV5-1; 8 nucleotides agree with TRBD2. J lost 0 bases, V lost 0 bases, and 9 bases had no gene match. The CDR3 extends over 18 amino acids. Per germline, CDR1 SGHRS and CDR2 YFSETQ. The full variable domain, its missing parts supplied by reference TRBV5-1 and TRBJ2-3, is KAGVTQTPRYLIKTRGQQVTLSCSPISGHRSVSWYQQTPGQGLQFLFEYFSETQRNKGNFPGRFSGRQFSNSRSEMNVSTLELGDSALYLCASSLVAGGFSSTDTQYFGPGTRLTVL.